This section outlines one T cell receptor beta chain sequence together with its context. Its cognate antigen is unknown. This record comes from a study of blood T cells in healthy people across ages. Overall study: About one barcoded beta molecule per two T cells was the capture yield of template switching.

Points from the study as a whole: The study could not conclusively compare naive and antigen-experienced cells, given its unsorted PBMCs.

The study recruited healthy Caucasian donors from Russia who were aged roughly 6 to 100. Isolation per sample recovered at least 7 million PBMCs. Germline values: CDR1 WNHNN, CDR2 SYGVQD (reference sequence). The CDR3 runs to 15 residues. The germline V and J ends were trimmed by 0 bases and 5 bases, with 13 bases remaining between them. The use of a sample-barcoded 5' primer and a J-beta primer mix characterized a second PCR of roughly 6 to 11 cycles. Via MiXCR, TCRdb re-called the 5' RACE reads, giving one row per CDR3 protein. The sample lists 600,000 to 650,000 distinct CDR3 sequences; 58% were seen once.

This chain links TRBV10-1 with TRBJ1-1; D might be TRBD1 (6 bases). The TCR originated in a man in his sixties in good health. The sample taken for sequencing was blood. CDR3 DNA: TGCGCCAGCAGTGAGTCAGGGGGGGTATGGACTGAAGCTTTCTTT. This translates into CASSESGGVWTEAFF.